This T cell receptor (beta chain) was identified in a study of spatial heterogeneity in lung cancer. Study information: Detection of beta-chain sequences consistently exceeded that of alpha-chain sequences. Combinations of a unique TCR and a UMI were tallied in raw reads, and on average each appeared more than ten times.

Individually, TCR cDNA molecules were each labelled with a unique molecular identifier. TCRdb redid the calling of the 5' RACE reads with MiXCR, one entry per CDR3 protein. The sample yields about 6,900 distinct CDR3 sequences, about 6% seen once. Per the germline V gene, CDR1 is SGHRS and CDR2 is YFSETQ. CDR3 length: 15 amino acids. With 0 bases removed from V and 9 bases from J, the gap between germline ends came to 16 bases. Many counts were recorded for this clonotype. With the library built for alpha chains, this beta chain is off target and its frequency is not meaningful. Documented time point: sample taken at primary tumor resection. The authors sequenced whole RNA from tumor, nontumor lung or frozen PBMC without sorting. The cohort: 70 to 75 early-stage, untreated non-small cell lung cancer patients.

The chain uses TRBV5-1 and TRBJ2-1; D ambiguous. Sequences were derived from normal lung tissue next to the tumor, sampled at surgery. The sequence came from a female donor with early-stage non-small cell lung cancer. The CDR3 DNA sequence: TGCGCCAGCAGCTTGGCCCCCGGCGGAGCCGTTGAGCAGTTCTTC. It specifies CASSLAPGGAVEQFF.